The 23 T cell receptor beta chains reported below all come from one sample, sequenced in a study of siplizumab effects on memory and regulatory T cells. The data were produced by immunoSEQ multiplex PCR, yet TCRdb's version contains in-frame clones alone and is incomplete. The sample gives 110,000 or so clones, roughly 95% of which show up once; over 0.15% is in the top ten. The source material was non-Treg CD4+ T cells sorted from blood. The receptors derive from a human donor in good health.

The chain joins TRBV6-5 to TRBJ1-2, with a possible D match to TRBD1 (5 bases). V shed 2 bases and J shed 4 bases, with 8 bases lying between them. The CDR3 sequence is 13 residues long. The germline V gene encodes CDR1 MNHEY and CDR2 SVGAGI. The CDR3 sequence is CASSYGTIYGYTF. CDR3 DNA: TGTGCCAGCAGTTACGGGACTATCTATGGCTACACCTTC.

The chain has TRBV5-4 and TRBJ2-7; 8 positions match TRBD1. J was trimmed by 1 base and V by 4 bases; bases with no gene match: 4. CDR1 and CDR2 from the germline V gene are SGHNT and YYREEE (reference sequence). The CDR3 length is 14 residues. The DNA for the CDR3 is TGTGCCAGCAGCGTAGACAGGGGATCCTACGAGCAGTACTTC. Its translation is CASSVDRGSYEQYF.

The V gene is TRBV4-1, the J gene TRBJ1-4; D unclear. Germline V gene sequence: CDR1 MGHRA, CDR2 YSYEKL. Trimming pared 3 bases from V and 10 bases from J, leaving 12 bases between. The CDR3 is 13 amino acids. CDR3 sequence reads: CASSHFERRKLFF. CDR3 DNA sequence: TGCGCCAGCAGCCATTTTGAGAGGCGAAAACTGTTTTTT.

The chain uses TRBV7-9 and TRBJ1-2, with 7 bases identical to TRBD1. In germline, CDR1 is SEHNR, CDR2 FQNEAQ (reference sequence). V lost 3 bases and J lost 6; bases outside the gene matches: 4. The CDR3 spans 13 residues. The CDR3 region is CASSFDDRDGYTF. Here the CDR3 DNA reads TGTGCCAGCAGCTTTGATGACAGGGATGGCTACACCTTC.

The V call is TRBV23-1, the J call TRBJ2-5; D possibly corresponds to TRBD1 (6 bases). TRBV23-1 is marked as an open reading frame, function uncertain. The CDR3 is 14 residues long. The V end was cut by 4 bases, the J end by 3 bases, with 12 bases between. CDR3 sequence (DNA): TGCGCCAGCAGTCTTGCGACAGGTAAAGAGACCCAGTACTTC. Its protein is CASSLATGKETQYF.

The chain couples TRBV7-7 to TRBJ2-1, with 16 positions matching TRBD2. This CDR3 spans 20 amino acids. The germline gives CDR1 SSHAT, CDR2 FNYEAQ (reference sequence). The junction had 13 bases not matched to a gene; V was cut back by 5 bases and J by 3 bases. In nucleotides, the CDR3 is TGTGCCAGCAGCAACATACCGGGACTAGCGGGGGGGAAATACTACAATGAGCAGTTCTTC. Amino acids: CASSNIPGLAGGKYYNEQFF. Full variable domain (missing parts from reference TRBV7-7 and TRBJ2-1): GAGVSQSPRYKVTKRGQDVTLRCDPISSHATLYWYQQALGQGPEFLTYFNYEAQPDKSGLPSDRFSAERPEGSISTLTIQRTEQRDSAMYRCASSNIPGLAGGKYYNEQFFGPGTRLTVL.

The gene calls are TRBV11-2 and TRBJ1-2; 10 nucleotides align to TRBD1. With 5 bases clipped from V and 8 bases from J, the junction kept 8 bases outside the gene matches. The V gene's germline CDR1 is SGHAT and CDR2 FQNNGV. The CDR3 is 14 amino acids. This CDR3 reads CASSLKGQGFGYTF. The CDR3 nucleotides read TGTGCCAGCAGCCTGAAGGGACAGGGGTTCGGCTACACCTTC.

This rearrangement joins TRBV7-9 to TRBJ2-1; unclear D gene. The CDR3 loop spans 13 amino acids. With 5 bases removed from V and 6 bases from J, the gap between germline ends came to 11 bases. Germline loops: CDR1 SEHNR, CDR2 FQNEAQ (reference sequence). The CDR3 DNA reads TGTGCCAGCAGCCTACGGAAGGGCAATGAGCAGTTCTTC. This translates into CASSLRKGNEQFF.

V gene TRBV6-6 combines with J gene TRBJ1-3; D uncertain. The CDR3 has 15 residues. Trimming took 0 bases from V and 0 from J, leaving 6 bases between them. Looked up from germline, CDR1 is MNHNY and CDR2 is SVGAGI (reference sequence). CDR3 loop: CASSYSPYSGNTIYF. For the CDR3, the DNA is TGTGCCAGCAGTTACTCTCCATACTCTGGAAACACCATATATTTT.

This chain links TRBV7-3 with TRBJ2-4; no reliable D call. CDR3 size: 14 residues. V shed 2 bases and J shed 0 bases, with 5 bases lying between them. Germline CDR1 SGHTA, CDR2 FQGTGA. The CDR3 is CASSLQAAKNIQYF. CDR3 nucleotides: TGTGCCAGCAGCTTACAAGCAGCCAAAAACATTCAGTACTTC.

The chain carries TRBV5-4 and TRBJ2-5, with 8 bases matching TRBD1. Germline CDR1 is SGHNT and CDR2 is YYREEE (reference sequence). The CDR3 runs 13 residues. V was pared by 10 bases and J by 5 bases, with 10 bases of the junction left unmatched. CDR3 in DNA: TGTGCCGCAACAGACAGGGGCGGGGAGACCCAGTACTTC. Translation: CAATDRGGETQYF.

The CDR3 reads CASSIAGQLNTEAFF. CDR3 bases: TGTGCCAGTAGTATAGCGGGACAGTTGAACACTGAAGCTTTCTTT. The chain has TRBV19 and TRBJ1-1, with 7 bases identical to TRBD1. Germline CDR1 reads LNHDA; CDR2 reads SQIVND (reference sequence). J gave up 0 bases and V 1 base, and 2 bases lay outside the gene matches. The CDR3 covers 15 residues.

Here the CDR3 DNA reads TGTGCCAGCAGCTTGGGCAACTCCTACAATGAGCAGTTCTTC. The encoded protein is CASSLGNSYNEQFF. This chain joins TRBV7-3 and TRBJ2-1; the D is unclear. The CDR3 has 14 amino acids. Germline V gene lookup returns CDR1 SGHTA and CDR2 FQGTGA. V was shortened by 3 bases and J by 0 bases, with 6 bases between the two germline ends.

The chain carries TRBV19 and TRBJ1-1, with D possibly TRBD1 on 5 matching bases. This CDR3 is 16 amino acids long. The V end was cut by 0 bases, the J end by 4 bases, with 15 bases between. Looked up from germline, CDR1 is LNHDA and CDR2 is SQIVND (reference sequence). The CDR3 is CASSIDVGRGPTEAFF. CDR3 sequence (DNA): TGTGCCAGTAGTATAGACGTTGGCCGGGGCCCCACTGAAGCTTTCTTT. The variable domain in full, completed from reference TRBV19 and TRBJ1-1, reads DGGITQSPKYLFRKEGQNVTLSCEQNLNHDAMYWYRQDPGQGLRLIYYSQIVNDFQKGDIAEGYSVSREKKESFPLTVTSAQKNPTAFYLCASSIDVGRGPTEAFFGQGTRLTVV.

DNA of the CDR3: TGCGCCAGCAGCGCTCAACTACAGGTTAAGAATGGCTACACCTTC. Translated: CASSAQLQVKNGYTF. The chain links TRBV5-1 to TRBJ1-2; a weak D match, TRBD1 (5 bases). The V gene's germline CDR1 is SGHRS and CDR2 YFSETQ. The V and J ends lost 4 bases and 6 bases respectively, with 19 bases between them. The length of the CDR3 is 15 residues.

CDR3 amino acids: CASSRTGVYETQYF. The DNA of the CDR3 is TGTGCCAGTAGTAGAACAGGGGTGTATGAGACCCAGTACTTC. V gene TRBV19 combines with J gene TRBJ2-5; 7 positions agree with TRBD1. Germline CDR1 LNHDA, CDR2 SQIVND (reference sequence). V trimming: 4 bases; J trimming: 5 bases; junction bases outside the gene matches: 7. The CDR3 contains 14 residues.

The CDR3 region is CASSQDRGDGNTIYF. In nucleotides, the CDR3 is TGCGCCAGCAGCCAAGATAGGGGGGACGGAAACACCATATATTTT. The chain links TRBV4-1 to TRBJ1-3; D may be TRBD1 (6 bases). The V end was cut by 0 bases, the J end by 4 bases, with 10 bases between. The CDR3 runs to 15 residues. Germline-derived CDR1 and CDR2 are MGHRA and YSYEKL.

The V call is TRBV18, the J call TRBJ1-6, with a tentative D call TRBD1 (6 bases). Per germline, CDR1 KGHSH and CDR2 LQKENI. Trimming pared 2 bases from V and 10 bases from J, leaving 18 bases between. The CDR3 totals 16 residues. The DNA of the CDR3 is TGTGCCAGCTCACCAGGGGCCAGGGGCAGGGGCTCACCCCTCCACTTT. This codes for CASSPGARGRGSPLHF.

The chain couples TRBV18 to TRBJ2-3; 9 bases agree with TRBD2. Germline trimming cut 2 bases from V and 6 bases from J; bases unmatched to any gene: 6. The CDR3 sequence is 15 residues long. Germline values: CDR1 KGHSH, CDR2 LQKENI. The CDR3 nucleotides read TGTGCCAGCTCACCAGGCGGGGGGGCGGCCGATACGCAGTATTTT. Residues: CASSPGGGAADTQYF.

The chain is built from TRBV7-9 and TRBJ2-2, with a tentative D call TRBD2 (6 bases). The CDR3 sequence is 13 residues long. The ends were cut back, 7 bases at V and 10 bases at J, with 16 bases in the middle. Germline V CDR1 and CDR2: SEHNR, FQNEAQ (reference sequence). The DNA of the CDR3 is TGTGCCAGCATCTCCCCCGGGGGTCAGGAGCTGTTTTTT. This encodes CASISPGGQELFF.

This CDR3 is CASSSQGNTEAFF. The CDR3 DNA follows: TGTGCCAGCAGTTCTCAGGGGAACACTGAAGCTTTCTTT. The chain employs TRBV11-2 and TRBJ1-1, with TRBD1 as a possible D gene (5 bases). Germline loops: CDR1 SGHAT, CDR2 FQNNGV. V lost 6 bases and J 1 base, leaving 9 bases between the germline ends. The CDR3 spans 13 residues.

This clone was seen just once. The chain is built from TRBV9 and TRBJ2-5; D is perhaps TRBD1 or TRBD2 (5 bases each). Trimming cost V 3 bases and J 2 bases, with 14 bases left between them. CDR1 is SGDLS, CDR2 YYNGEE, per germline. The CDR3 spans 15 residues. This CDR3 reads CASSGGRADQETQYF. For the CDR3, the DNA is TGTGCCAGCAGCGGGGGGAGAGCGGATCAAGAGACCCAGTACTTC.

V gene TRBV27 combines with J gene TRBJ2-1; D not resolved. The germline V gene encodes CDR1 MNHEY and CDR2 SMNVEV (reference sequence). The CDR3 loop spans 11 amino acids. V lost 2 bases and J lost 11, with 7 bases in between. CDR3 sequence reads: CASSLGPKQFF. In DNA form, the CDR3 reads TGTGCCAGCAGTTTAGGACCAAAGCAGTTCTTC.